Below, 26 T cell receptor beta chains from the same sample are listed, as sequenced in a study of control samples from healthy donors and cancer patients. TCRdb's table, derived via immunoSEQ multiplex PCR, lists solely in-frame clones and lacks some. The table records 130,000 or so clones, roughly 90% of them present only once. Sequenced input: PBMCs. These receptors originate from a man between 50 and 59 years old with head and neck cancer.

The chain combines TRBV7-8 with TRBJ2-2; D might be TRBD1 (7 bases). The CDR3 runs 15 residues. CDR1 and CDR2 (germline): SGHVS, FQNEAQ. Trimming shortened V by 6 bases and J by 6 bases, and 17 bases separated the two germline ends. This CDR3 reads CASRERRGPAGELFF. The DNA for the CDR3 is TGTGCCAGCAGGGAGCGGAGGGGGCCGGCCGGGGAGCTGTTTTTT.

This clone has only one observation. The CDR3 sequence is CASSQVGGYTDTQYF. CDR3 in DNA: TGCGCCAGCAGCCAGGTCGGGGGATACACAGATACGCAGTATTTT. J is TRBJ2-3 and V is TRBV5-1; a weak D match, TRBD2 (6 bases). Per germline, CDR1 SGHRS and CDR2 YFSETQ. Trimming took 4 bases from V and 2 from J, leaving 14 bases between them. The CDR3 extends over 15 amino acids.

The V gene is TRBV5-6, the J gene TRBJ2-7, with 11 bases aligning to TRBD1. Per germline, CDR1 SGHDT and CDR2 YYEEEE. The V and J ends lost 3 bases and 4 bases, in that order; junction bases with no gene match: 3. The length of the CDR3 is 14 residues. For the CDR3, the DNA is TGTGCCAGCAGCTGGGGGACAGGGGGATACGAGCAGTACTTC. It encodes CASSWGTGGYEQYF.

This clone showed up just once. The chain links TRBV27 to TRBJ2-7; no firm D call. Germline loops: CDR1 MNHEY, CDR2 SMNVEV (reference sequence). The germline V and J ends were trimmed by 2 bases and 1 base, with 6 bases remaining between them. The CDR3 length is 13 residues. CDR3 sequence: CASSLTYSYEQYF. CDR3 DNA: TGTGCCAGCAGTTTAACGTATTCCTACGAGCAGTACTTC.

V is TRBV11-2 and J is TRBJ1-5; D ambiguous. With 0 bases removed from V and 3 bases from J, the gap between germline ends came to 3 bases. CDR3 length: 13 amino acids. The germline V gene has CDR1 SGHAT and CDR2 FQNNGV. CDR3: CASSLDNNQPQHF. The DNA for the CDR3 is TGTGCCAGCAGCTTAGATAACAATCAGCCCCAGCATTTT. Based on the CDR3 plus reference TRBV11-2 and TRBJ1-5, the full variable domain is EAGVAQSPRYKIIEKRQSVAFWCNPISGHATLYWYQQILGQGPKLLIQFQNNGVVDDSQLPKDRFSAERLKGVDSTLKIQPAKLEDSAVYLCASSLDNNQPQHFGDGTRLSIL.

The table lists this clone with a few counts. Other DNA sequences within the sample encode an identical CDR3. The chain couples TRBV3-1 (or the pseudogene TRBV3-2) to TRBJ2-7; D possibly corresponds to TRBD1 (5 bases). There are 12 residues in the CDR3. Germline assignment: CDR1 LGHDT and CDR2 YNNKEL (reference sequence). V lost 4 bases, J lost 7 bases, and 11 bases lay in between. The CDR3 DNA reads TGTGCCAGCAGCCCCGACAGTGGGGAGCAGTACTTC. Its protein product is CASSPDSGEQYF.

This clone came up once. V is TRBV6-5 and J is TRBJ1-6, with D uncertain. Germline-derived CDR1 and CDR2 are MNHEY and SVGAGI. V was cut by 4 bases and J by 9 bases, with 13 bases left in between. The CDR3 extends over 14 amino acids. CDR3 amino acids: CASSSSPPPSPLHF. The CDR3 DNA sequence: TGTGCCAGCAGTTCGTCGCCACCTCCTTCACCCCTCCACTTT.

J is TRBJ1-4 and V is TRBV28, with D possibly TRBD1 on 5 matching bases. Per germline, CDR1 MDHEN and CDR2 SYDVKM. The V and J ends lost 4 bases and 7 bases respectively, with 16 bases between them. The CDR3 is 15 residues long. CDR3 nucleotide sequence: TGTGCCAGCAGTTACGGGGGACTAATCACTGAAAAACTGTTTTTT. As protein: CASSYGGLITEKLFF. The whole variable domain, filled in from reference TRBV28 and TRBJ1-4, reads DVKVTQSSRYLVKRTGEKVFLECVQDMDHENMFWYRQDPGLGLRLIYFSYDVKMKEKGDIPEGYSVSREKKERFSLILESASTNQTSMYLCASSYGGLITEKLFFGSGTQLSVL.

The chain links TRBV25-1 to TRBJ1-2, with 7 positions matching TRBD1. The CDR3 runs to 13 residues. In germline, CDR1 is MGHDK, CDR2 SYGVNS. The J segment lost 6 bases and the V segment lost 2 bases, leaving 3 bases of the junction unmatched. CDR3 DNA sequence: TGTGCCAGCAGTGAAAGACAGGGAAATGGCTACACCTTC. It translates to CASSERQGNGYTF.

The V gene is TRBV5-1, the J gene TRBJ1-4, with 7 bases aligning to TRBD1. The germline gives CDR1 SGHRS, CDR2 YFSETQ. The CDR3 covers 15 residues. Trimming removed 0 bases from V and 3 bases from J; junction bases left unmatched: 2. CDR3 bases: TGCGCCAGCAGCTTGGTGGGGACAGCTAATGAAAAACTGTTTTTT. It is translated as CASSLVGTANEKLFF.

The V call is TRBV12-3 or TRBV12-4, the J call TRBJ1-5; D possibly corresponds to TRBD1 (5 bases). The CDR3 sequence is 12 residues long. V was clipped by 10 bases and J by 7 bases, with 14 bases between them. The CDR3 sequence is CATGGLGQPQHF. The CDR3 nucleotides are TGTGCCACGGGGGGGTTGGGACAGCCCCAGCATTTT.

The V call is TRBV19, the J call TRBJ1-2; no definite D call. The CDR3 length is 15 residues. V shed 5 bases and J shed 1 base, with 14 bases lying between them. The germline V gene has CDR1 LNHDA and CDR2 SQIVND (reference sequence). The CDR3 loop reads CASSSVGLINYGYTF. The CDR3 DNA follows: TGTGCCAGTAGTTCGGTCGGATTGATTAACTATGGCTACACCTTC. Full variable domain (remainder filled in from reference TRBV19 and TRBJ1-2): DGGITQSPKYLFRKEGQNVTLSCEQNLNHDAMYWYRQDPGQGLRLIYYSQIVNDFQKGDIAEGYSVSREKKESFPLTVTSAQKNPTAFYLCASSSVGLINYGYTFGSGTRLTVV.

V gene TRBV3-1 (or the pseudogene TRBV3-2) combines with J gene TRBJ1-6; 9 nucleotides match TRBD1. V was clipped by 6 bases and J by 10 bases; unmatched bases: 7. Germline V gene data show CDR1 as LGHDT and CDR2 as YNNKEL (reference sequence). The CDR3 sequence is 14 residues long. The DNA of the CDR3 is TGTGCCAGCAGGCAGACAGGGGGTCGGTCACCCCTCCACTTT. The encoded protein is CASRQTGGRSPLHF.

The V call is TRBV6-2 or TRBV6-3, the J call TRBJ1-1; D might be TRBD1 (5 bases). Trimming cost V 1 base and J 4 bases, with 7 bases left between them. Germline CDR1 reads MNHEY; CDR2 reads SVGEGT. CDR3 size: 13 residues. CDR3: CASSYYGGTEAFF. Written as DNA, the CDR3 is TGTGCCAGCAGTTACTATGGGGGCACTGAAGCTTTCTTT.

J is TRBJ1-5 and V is TRBV4-1, with D unclear. Germline V CDR1 and CDR2: MGHRA, YSYEKL. Trimming cost V 1 base and J 0 bases, with 7 bases left between them. The CDR3 sequence is 15 residues long. The CDR3 sequence: CASSQVISSNQPQHF. CDR3 sequence (DNA): TGCGCCAGCAGCCAAGTAATTTCTAGCAATCAGCCCCAGCATTTT.

The CDR3 spells CASSPGQSYQETQYF. DNA of the CDR3: TGTGCCAGCTCACCGGGACAGTCGTACCAAGAGACCCAGTACTTC. V usage is TRBV18 and J usage is TRBJ2-5, with 7 nucleotides matching TRBD1. The CDR3 has 15 amino acids. Germline assignment: CDR1 KGHSH and CDR2 LQKENI. V was clipped by 3 bases and J by 0 bases; unmatched bases: 4.

On this clone: This CDR3 is also generated by other DNA sequences in the sample. The V gene is TRBV18, the J gene TRBJ2-5; no firm D call. Germline V lookup: CDR1 KGHSH, CDR2 LQKENI. There are 11 residues in the CDR3. The ends were cut back, 4 bases at V and 2 bases at J, with 2 bases in the middle. In nucleotides, the CDR3 is TGTGCCAGCTCACTTCAAGAGACCCAGTACTTC. This gives the protein CASSLQETQYF.

This clone showed up just once. The gene calls are TRBV3-1 (or the pseudogene TRBV3-2) and TRBJ2-3; D is undetermined. V shed 0 bases and J shed 6 bases, with 7 bases lying between them. The germline gives CDR1 LGHDT, CDR2 YNNKEL (reference sequence). The CDR3 is made up of 13 amino acids. In DNA form, the CDR3 reads TGTGCCAGCAGCCAAGAGGATTGGGATACGCAGTATTTT. This sequence encodes CASSQEDWDTQYF.

The gene calls are TRBV18 and TRBJ2-3; D ambiguous. Per the germline V gene, CDR1 is KGHSH and CDR2 is LQKENI. The CDR3 covers 13 residues. V was cut by 3 bases and J by 3 bases, with 7 bases left in between. This chain's CDR3 is CASSPTLTDTQYF. CDR3 sequence (DNA): TGTGCCAGCTCACCGACTCTTACAGATACGCAGTATTTT. The full variable domain, rest sourced from reference TRBV18 and TRBJ2-3, is NAGVMQNPRHLVRRRGQEARLRCSPMKGHSHVYWYRQLPEEGLKFMVYLQKENIIDESGMPKERFSAEFPKEGPSILRIQQVVRGDSAAYFCASSPTLTDTQYFGPGTRLTVL.

The chain is built from TRBV5-6 and TRBJ2-7; D not certain. The germline V and J ends were trimmed by 4 bases and 0 bases, with 14 bases remaining between them. Per the germline V gene, CDR1 is SGHDT and CDR2 is YYEEEE. The CDR3 loop spans 15 amino acids. The CDR3 loop reads CASSPPGTISYEQYF. DNA for the CDR3: TGTGCCAGCAGCCCCCCTGGTACCATCTCCTACGAGCAGTACTTC.

This rearrangement joins TRBV6-5 to TRBJ1-1; 10 nucleotides match TRBD1. V shed 6 bases, J shed 6 bases, and the junction held 7 bases outside the gene matches. Germline V gene sequence: CDR1 MNHEY, CDR2 SVGAGI. This CDR3 is built from 14 residues. CDR3 sequence reads: CASSRQGQGPEAFF. In DNA form, the CDR3 reads TGTGCCAGCAGCCGGCAGGGACAGGGGCCTGAAGCTTTCTTT.

The chain couples TRBV7-2 to TRBJ1-2, with 8 positions matching TRBD1. V gave up 2 bases and J gave up 6 bases; unmatched junction bases: 5. Germline CDR1 is SGHTA and CDR2 is FQGNSA. CDR3 length: 14 residues. The CDR3 DNA reads as TGTGCCAGCAGCTTAACCGGGACAGGACATGGCTACACCTTC. Translation: CASSLTGTGHGYTF.

The chain is built from TRBV18 and TRBJ1-1; 7 bases fit TRBD1. The CDR3 runs to 15 residues. Germline CDR1 KGHSH, CDR2 LQKENI. Trimming removed 5 bases from V and 3 bases from J; junction bases left unmatched: 9. CDR3 sequence (DNA): TGTGCCAGCTCATACAGACAGGGCCCGTACACTGAAGCTTTCTTT. Translating it yields CASSYRQGPYTEAFF.

CDR3 DNA sequence: TGTGCCAGCAGGCGGGGTCTACTCCCAGATACGCAGTATTTT. It encodes CASRRGLLPDTQYF. The J gene is TRBJ2-3, the V gene TRBV5-6, with a tentative D call TRBD2 (6 bases). This CDR3 contains 14 residues. V shed 5 bases and J shed 4 bases, with 14 bases lying between them. Germline V lookup: CDR1 SGHDT, CDR2 YYEEEE.

This chain joins TRBV27 and TRBJ2-7, with no clear D. Trimming cost V 5 bases and J 3 bases, with 17 bases left between them. This CDR3 has 15 residues. CDR1 and CDR2 from the germline V gene are MNHEY and SMNVEV (reference sequence). The CDR3 here is CASSPGSVAVYEQYF. DNA of the CDR3: TGTGCCAGCAGTCCCGGCAGTGTAGCTGTCTACGAGCAGTACTTC.

This clone was observed a few times. The chain joins TRBV5-1 to TRBJ2-6, with D unclear. V lost 4 bases and J 3 bases, leaving 14 bases between the germline ends. There are 16 residues in the CDR3. Per the germline V gene, CDR1 is SGHRS and CDR2 is YFSETQ. CDR3 sequence reads: CASSRQPDSGANVLTF. CDR3 DNA sequence: TGCGCCAGCAGCCGCCAACCGGATAGTGGGGCCAACGTCCTGACTTTC.